Shown below are 31 T cell receptor beta chains from a single sample sequenced in a study of blood T cell repertoires in COVID-19. Repertoires were generated with immunoSEQ multiplex PCR, while TCRdb's copy carries only in-frame clones and drops some. The sample lists some 97,000 clones, 65% to 90% occurring once. Sample: PBMCs or T cells enriched from blood (not recorded which). These receptors were taken from a woman aged 45-65 years who had recovered from COVID-19.

This rearrangement joins TRBV2 to TRBJ1-2, with TRBD1 matching 10 bases. The CDR3 has 15 amino acids. Trimming removed 7 bases from V and 0 bases from J; junction bases left unmatched: 5. The germline CDR1 and CDR2 sequences are SNHLY and FYNNEI. The chain's CDR3 is CASKVTGGSNYGYTF. The CDR3 bases are TGTGCCAGCAAAGTGACAGGGGGCTCTAACTATGGCTACACCTTC.

V usage is TRBV30 and J usage is TRBJ2-7; weak D call: TRBD1 (5 bases). The CDR3 totals 14 residues. Germline V gives CDR1 GTSNPN, CDR2 SVGIG (reference sequence). Trimming cost V 2 bases and J 2 bases, with 13 bases left between them. The CDR3 protein is CAWSSRQRTYEQYF. CDR3 coding DNA: TGTGCCTGGAGTAGCAGACAGAGAACCTACGAGCAGTACTTC.

The chain is built from TRBV5-4 and TRBJ2-5, with no clear D. Per germline, CDR1 SGHNT and CDR2 YYREEE (reference sequence). This CDR3 is 16 amino acids long. Trimming cost V 0 bases and J 5 bases, with 17 bases left between them. The CDR3 nucleotides are TGTGCCAGCAGCTTGGAACTGGCAGCCCCCGGGGAGACCCAGTACTTC. It yields the protein CASSLELAAPGETQYF.

This chain connects TRBV28 to TRBJ1-1; D is possibly TRBD1 (6 bases). V gave up 3 bases and J gave up 4 bases, with 15 bases separating them. Germline V gene lookup returns CDR1 MDHEN and CDR2 SYDVKM. The CDR3 is 15 residues long. This chain's CDR3 is CASSLKRGGITEAFF. The CDR3 coding sequence is TGTGCCAGCAGTTTGAAACGGGGGGGCATCACTGAAGCTTTCTTT. The full variable domain, with the rest looked up from reference TRBV28 and TRBJ1-1, is DVKVTQSSRYLVKRTGEKVFLECVQDMDHENMFWYRQDPGLGLRLIYFSYDVKMKEKGDIPEGYSVSREKKERFSLILESASTNQTSMYLCASSLKRGGITEAFFGQGTRLTVV.

This clone occurred once. J is TRBJ2-7 and V is TRBV6-2 or TRBV6-3, with D perhaps TRBD1 (6 bases). CDR3 length: 16 amino acids. From germline, CDR1 is MNHEY and CDR2 SVGEGT. V lost 2 bases, J lost 0 bases, and 14 bases lay in between. In DNA form, the CDR3 reads TGTGCCAGCAGTTACCCAAGGGGGAATTACTCCTACGAGCAGTACTTC. This translates into CASSYPRGNYSYEQYF.

The chain carries TRBV30 and TRBJ1-2, with 7 bases aligning to TRBD1. Germline CDR1 reads GTSNPN; CDR2 reads SVGIG (reference sequence). V gave up 0 bases and J gave up 4 bases; unmatched junction bases: 5. The CDR3 sequence is 14 residues long. CDR3: CAWSVTRTGYGYTF. The DNA of the CDR3 is TGTGCCTGGAGTGTTACAAGGACAGGCTATGGCTACACCTTC.

This chain connects TRBV5-5 to TRBJ2-7; a weak D match, TRBD1 (5 bases). Germline V gene sequence: CDR1 SGHKS, CDR2 YYEKEE (reference sequence). CDR3 length: 15 amino acids. Trimming removed 4 bases from V and 2 bases from J, with 16 bases in between. CDR3: CASSPAVLTAYEQYF. CDR3 sequence (DNA): TGTGCCAGCAGCCCGGCCGTGTTGACAGCCTACGAGCAGTACTTC. Together with reference TRBV5-5 and TRBJ2-7, the CDR3 gives the full variable domain: DAGVTQSPTHLIKTRGQQVTLRCSPISGHKSVSWYQQVLGQGPQFIFQYYEKEERGRGNFPDRFSARQFPNYSSELNVNALLLGDSALYLCASSPAVLTAYEQYFGPGTRLTVT.

The CDR3 loop is CASSIFGGEDIQYF. The DNA for the CDR3 is TGTGCCAGCAGCATATTTGGAGGGGAAGACATTCAGTACTTC. V gene TRBV7-9 combines with J gene TRBJ2-4, with a weak D call TRBD2 (6 bases). Germline values: CDR1 SEHNR, CDR2 FQNEAQ (reference sequence). This CDR3 is 14 amino acids long. Deletions cut 5 bases from V and 8 bases from J, with 16 bases between.

The chain carries TRBV6-5 and TRBJ1-1; D is undetermined. The length of the CDR3 is 13 residues. Germline lookup yields CDR1 MNHEY and CDR2 SVGAGI. The V gene lost 6 bases and the J gene lost 6 bases, with 14 bases spanning the gap. CDR3 sequence: CASSLARMSEAFF. Written as DNA, the CDR3 is TGTGCCAGCAGCCTAGCAAGGATGTCTGAAGCTTTCTTT.

V usage is TRBV28 and J usage is TRBJ1-4; no reliable D call. The CDR3 consists of 15 residues. Germline V CDR1 and CDR2: MDHEN, SYDVKM. V lost 6 bases and J lost 8, with 19 bases in between. The CDR3 here is CASSTLGGLGEKLFF. In DNA, the CDR3 is TGTGCCAGCAGCACCCTCGGAGGCTTAGGGGAAAAACTGTTTTTT.

The chain carries TRBV7-2 and TRBJ2-4, with a weak D call TRBD1 (5 bases). From germline, CDR1 is SGHTA and CDR2 FQGNSA. V lost 6 bases to trimming and J lost 0 bases, with 12 bases between them. CDR3 length: 15 amino acids. In DNA form, the CDR3 reads TGTGCCAGCAGGGAAGACAGACTAGCCAAAAACATTCAGTACTTC. Its protein is CASREDRLAKNIQYF.

This rearrangement joins TRBV19 to TRBJ1-1; a possible D gene is TRBD1 (5 bases). The CDR3 has 17 amino acids. Looked up from germline, CDR1 is LNHDA and CDR2 is SQIVND (reference sequence). Trimming left V 3 bases short and J 5 bases short, with 22 bases between. The CDR3 nucleotides read TGTGCCAGTAGTATGATGTTGGCAGGGTGGTCGTCGACTGAAGCTTTCTTT. Translating it yields CASSMMLAGWSSTEAFF.

The chain uses TRBV11-2 and TRBJ1-3, with TRBD1 matching 9 bases. This CDR3 is built from 17 residues. CDR1 SGHAT and CDR2 FQNNGV come from the germline V gene. J lost 2 bases, V lost 1 base, and 6 bases had no gene match. The CDR3 DNA reads as TGTGCCAGCAGCTTAGTCGCCTGGACAGGGGCTGGAAACACCATATATTTT. Translation: CASSLVAWTGAGNTIYF.

CDR3 DNA sequence: TGTGCCAGCAGCTTAGGCCCAGGGACAGGGGTTGAAAAACTGTTTTTT. It is translated as CASSLGPGTGVEKLFF. The genes are TRBV7-2 and TRBJ1-4, with 10 bases lining up with TRBD1. CDR3 length equals 16 residues. After removal of 1 base from V and 7 bases from J, the junction contained 6 bases not matched to a gene. Germline CDR1 and CDR2: SGHTA and FQGNSA.

The chain carries TRBV19 and TRBJ2-7; 9 bases are shared with TRBD1. Germline lookup yields CDR1 LNHDA and CDR2 SQIVND (reference sequence). The CDR3 length is 15 residues. V shed 4 bases, J shed 5 bases, and the junction held 9 bases outside the gene matches. Written as DNA, the CDR3 is TGTGCCAGTAGTACAACAGGGGGCTGGAACGACGAGCAGTACTTC. Its translation: CASSTTGGWNDEQYF.

This chain connects TRBV27 to TRBJ2-1, with TRBD1 matching over 7 bases. Germline loops: CDR1 MNHEY, CDR2 SMNVEV (reference sequence). This CDR3 is built from 15 residues. The junction had 6 bases not matched to a gene; V was cut back by 5 bases and J by 2 bases. In nucleotides, the CDR3 is TGTGCCAGCAGTCATGGACAGGATGCCTACAATGAGCAGTTCTTC. It translates to CASSHGQDAYNEQFF.

This chain joins TRBV9 and TRBJ2-5; 10 bases map to TRBD1. This CDR3 comprises 14 residues. J gave up 2 bases and V 3 bases, and 1 base lay outside the gene matches. Germline CDR1 SGDLS, CDR2 YYNGEE. The CDR3 sequence is CASSEGQGQETQYF. The CDR3 coding sequence is TGTGCCAGCAGCGAGGGACAGGGGCAAGAGACCCAGTACTTC.

Written as DNA, the CDR3 is TGCGCCAGCAGCCCCGGACAGGGGAGGCCTGAAGCTTTCTTT. Translated: CASSPGQGRPEAFF. V and J are TRBV5-1 and TRBJ1-1, with 9 bases identical to TRBD1. The CDR3 consists of 14 residues. CDR1 and CDR2 from the germline V gene are SGHRS and YFSETQ. Trimming cost V 4 bases and J 6 bases; bases outside gene matches: 7.

The sample holds a few counts of this clone. The genes are TRBV10-1 and TRBJ1-2; 7 positions agree with TRBD1. Germline V gene lookup returns CDR1 WNHNN and CDR2 SYGVQD (reference sequence). The J segment lost 4 bases and the V segment lost 6 bases, leaving 5 bases of the junction unmatched. The CDR3 has 13 residues. CDR3 loop: CASSRDSTYGYTF. The CDR3 region has the DNA TGCGCCAGCAGCCGGGACAGTACCTATGGCTACACCTTC.

The chain carries TRBV5-5 and TRBJ2-3; 8 bases agree with TRBD1. V lost 0 bases, J lost 5 bases, and 8 bases stayed unmatched. The CDR3 loop spans 16 amino acids. CDR1 and CDR2 (germline): SGHKS, YYEKEE (reference sequence). The CDR3 here is CASSLAQGADRDTQYF. The CDR3 region has the DNA TGTGCCAGCAGCTTGGCCCAGGGGGCCGACAGAGATACGCAGTATTTT.

The chain uses TRBV7-3 and TRBJ1-1; D not resolved. The length of the CDR3 is 13 residues. Deletions cut 5 bases from V and 4 bases from J, with 11 bases between. Per germline, CDR1 SGHTA and CDR2 FQGTGA. The DNA of the CDR3 is TGTGCCAGCAGCCCAGGTGCGGGCACTGAAGCTTTCTTT. Protein: CASSPGAGTEAFF.

This clone was counted a single time. DNA of the CDR3: TGTGCCACCAGTGCCGAACAGGGGGCTAGGGGGACCGGGGAGCTGTTTTTT. It specifies CATSAEQGARGTGELFF. The gene calls are TRBV24-1 and TRBJ2-2, with 9 bases that match TRBD1. CDR3 length: 17 residues. Germline-derived CDR1 and CDR2 are KGHDR and SFDVKD. The junction had 11 bases not matched to a gene; V was cut back by 5 bases and J by 5 bases.

The V gene is TRBV3-1 (or the pseudogene TRBV3-2), the J gene TRBJ2-3; the D gene is possibly TRBD1 (5 bases). The CDR3 loop spans 15 amino acids. Germline assignment: CDR1 LGHDT and CDR2 YNNKEL (reference sequence). Trimming cost V 4 bases and J 6 bases, with 17 bases left between them. The CDR3: CASSPGYSGADTQYF. The CDR3 DNA is TGTGCCAGCAGCCCCGGGTATAGTGGGGCGGATACGCAGTATTTT.

This sequence joins TRBV7-3 and TRBJ2-1; perhaps TRBD2 as D (6 bases). Trimming stripped 4 bases from V and 9 bases from J, with 16 bases between. This CDR3 comprises 14 residues. The germline CDR1 and CDR2 sequences are SGHTA and FQGTGA. The CDR3 DNA reads TGTGCCAGCAGCTCGTCCGCACTAGCAACTGAGCAGTTCTTC. Translation gives CASSSSALATEQFF.

This rearrangement joins TRBV7-7 to TRBJ2-1; 10 positions match TRBD2. Trimming took 1 base from V and 9 from J; bases not matched to a gene: 9. The CDR3 loop spans 16 amino acids. The germline CDR1 and CDR2 sequences are SSHAT and FNYEAQ (reference sequence). CDR3 loop: CASSLGEKRGGSEQFF. CDR3 DNA: TGTGCCAGCAGCTTAGGGGAGAAGCGGGGGGGAAGTGAGCAGTTCTTC.

This sequence joins TRBV10-2 and TRBJ2-1; 15 nucleotides line up with TRBD2. Per the germline V gene, CDR1 is WSHSY and CDR2 is SAAADI. Trimming removed 3 bases from V and 7 bases from J; junction bases left unmatched: 10. The CDR3 is 18 residues long. CDR3 in amino acids: CASSDVRTSGGAGNEQFF. As DNA, the CDR3 is TGCGCCAGCAGTGACGTAAGGACTAGCGGGGGGGCTGGGAATGAGCAGTTCTTC.

This chain links TRBV4-1 with TRBJ2-5; D is perhaps TRBD1 (6 bases). Germline values: CDR1 MGHRA, CDR2 YSYEKL. Trimming left V 6 bases short and J 1 base short, with 12 bases between. The CDR3 spans 14 residues. The CDR3, as DNA: TGCGCCAGCAGTCCTGGCAGGGGCCAAGAGACCCAGTACTTC. Amino acids: CASSPGRGQETQYF.

This clone has a handful of counts. CDR3 in amino acids: CASKRDTYGYTF. The CDR3 DNA is TGTGCCAGCAAAAGGGACACCTATGGCTACACCTTC. This chain links TRBV9 with TRBJ1-2, with a possible D match to TRBD1 (6 bases). Germline V gene lookup returns CDR1 SGDLS and CDR2 YYNGEE. The CDR3 length is 12 residues. Trimming removed 6 bases from V and 4 bases from J, with 10 bases in between.

The chain carries TRBV11-2 and TRBJ2-3; weak D call: TRBD2 (6 bases). Trimming removed 10 bases at V and 0 bases at J, with 17 bases between. Germline loops: CDR1 SGHAT, CDR2 FQNNGV. The length of the CDR3 is 15 residues. The CDR3 is CAISIGGGSTDTQYF. The CDR3 DNA reads as TGTGCCATCTCGATTGGGGGAGGTAGCACAGATACGCAGTATTTT.

This chain links TRBV3-1 (or the pseudogene TRBV3-2) with TRBJ1-4; 7 nucleotides agree with TRBD1. J lost 1 base, V lost 3 bases, and 5 bases had no gene match. Germline V gives CDR1 LGHDT, CDR2 YNNKEL (reference sequence). The CDR3 consists of 16 residues. The CDR3 DNA reads TGTGCCAGCAGCCAGGCCCGGGACAGAACTAATGAAAAACTGTTTTTT. Amino acid sequence: CASSQARDRTNEKLFF.

This clone appeared once. The genes are TRBV5-8 and TRBJ2-5; TRBD2 might be the D (6 bases). Germline V gene lookup returns CDR1 SGHTS and CDR2 YDEGEE. The CDR3 has 14 amino acids. V lost 4 bases to trimming and J lost 5 bases, with 15 bases between them. CDR3: CASSPGSLRETQYF. DNA of the CDR3: TGTGCCAGCAGCCCCGGGAGTTTGAGGGAGACCCAGTACTTC. The full variable domain, its missing parts supplied by reference TRBV5-8 and TRBJ2-5, is EAGVTQSPTHLIKTRGQQATLRCSPISGHTSVYWYQQALGLGLQFLLWYDEGEERNRGNFPPRFSGRQFPNYSSELNVNALELEDSALYLCASSPGSLRETQYFGPGTRLLVL.